These 26 T cell receptor beta chains were sequenced from one sample in a study of T cells in Graves' hyperthyroidism and ophthalmopathy. Using RNA transcripts as the source, TCR beta CDR3 regions were amplified. TCR CDR3 underwent first-round RT-PCR with the HTBI primer set. TCRdb re-called the multiplex PCR reads through MiXCR, storing one row per CDR3 protein. This sample has 50,000 to 60,000 distinct CDR3 sequences, with approximately 52% found just once. Sequenced material: blood. These receptors all come from a woman in her forties or fifties with Graves' ophthalmopathy.

The table lists this clonotype with many counts. The chain carries TRBV7-9 and TRBJ1-4, with 7 bases identical to TRBD1. The V gene's germline CDR1 is SEHNR and CDR2 FQNEAQ (reference sequence). The V and J ends lost 5 bases and 3 bases, in that order; junction bases with no gene match: 3. The CDR3 has 14 amino acids. Written as DNA, the CDR3 is TGTGCCAGCAGCAAAGGGGGCCCTAATGAAAAACTGTTTTTT. As protein: CASSKGGPNEKLFF.

The rearrangement joins TRBV10-3 to TRBJ1-2; TRBD1 might be the D (6 bases). CDR1 and CDR2 (germline): ENHRY, SYGVKD. V was pared by 0 bases and J by 4 bases, with 9 bases between. The length of the CDR3 is 14 residues. DNA for the CDR3: TGTGCCATCAGTGAGTCGACAGGTTCCTATGGCTACACCTTC. Translation gives CAISESTGSYGYTF.

This clonotype appeared many times. CDR3 residues: CSARLGTDFYEQYF. CDR3 coding DNA: TGCAGTGCTAGACTCGGGACCGATTTCTACGAGCAGTACTTC. The chain carries TRBV20-1 and TRBJ2-7; D tentatively fits TRBD1 or TRBD2 (5 bases each). V was trimmed by 2 bases and J by 3 bases, leaving 14 bases between them. Germline V gene data show CDR1 as DFQATT and CDR2 as SNEGSKA (reference sequence). The CDR3 loop spans 14 amino acids.

V usage is TRBV7-9 and J usage is TRBJ1-1; D is uncertain. V dropped 5 bases and J dropped 1 base, with 14 bases sitting between them. Germline CDR1 SEHNR, CDR2 FQNEAQ (reference sequence). The length of the CDR3 is 15 residues. CDR3 nucleotide sequence: TGTGCCAGCAGCGCGGAGGTCGAGCGGAACACTGAAGCTTTCTTT. Translating gives CASSAEVERNTEAFF.

This clonotype was found many times. The CDR3 DNA is TGTGCCAGCAGCTACTTTGGGGACAGGTCCACAGATACGCAGTATTTT. Its protein is CASSYFGDRSTDTQYF. The chain combines TRBV7-9 with TRBJ2-3; the match to TRBD1 covers 8 bases. The J segment lost 2 bases and the V segment lost 4 bases, leaving 8 bases of the junction unmatched. This CDR3 has 16 residues. CDR1 SEHNR and CDR2 FQNEAQ come from the germline V gene (reference sequence).

This clonotype was seen ten or more times. Here the CDR3 reads CASSLRGLAGGEQETQYF. Here the CDR3 DNA reads TGTGCCAGCAGCCTACGGGGACTAGCGGGGGGGGAGCAAGAGACCCAGTACTTC. This rearrangement joins TRBV11-2 to TRBJ2-5; 16 bases agree with TRBD2. The CDR3 is 18 amino acids. Germline V gene data show CDR1 as SGHAT and CDR2 as FQNNGV. J lost 2 bases, V lost 5 bases, and 8 bases had no gene match.

Details on this clonotype: The final CDR3 position lacks the conserved phenylalanine or tryptophan, pointing to a likely read error. The chain carries TRBV9 and TRBJ2-2; 8 bases are a match to TRBD2. J lost 6 bases, V lost 0 bases, and 7 bases had no gene match. CDR3 size: 16 residues. CDR1 SGDLS and CDR2 YYNGEE come from the germline V gene. CDR3 DNA sequence: TGTGCCAGCAGCGTAGGTCTAGCGGGTAACGCCGGGGAGCTGTTTCTT. Residues: CASSVGLAGNAGELFL.

This clonotype was detected many times. The rearrangement joins TRBV5-1 to TRBJ1-2; tentatively, D is TRBD1 (6 bases). CDR1 is SGHRS and CDR2 is YFSETQ in the germline V gene. The germline V and J ends were trimmed by 3 bases and 7 bases, with 13 bases remaining between them. The CDR3 has 13 residues. CDR3 in amino acids: CASSSESGAGYTF. The CDR3 DNA sequence: TGCGCCAGCAGCTCTGAGTCAGGGGCTGGCTACACCTTC.

J is TRBJ2-3 and V is TRBV12-3 or TRBV12-4; the D gene is possibly TRBD2 (5 bases). This CDR3 comprises 14 residues. V was cut by 2 bases and J by 5 bases, with 11 bases left in between. The CDR3 region has the DNA TGTGCCAGCAGTTTATACTACGGAGGAGATACGCAGTATTTT. Protein sequence: CASSLYYGGDTQYF.

V gene TRBV19 combines with J gene TRBJ1-5; D is unresolved. Trimming pared 4 bases from V and 6 bases from J, leaving 13 bases between. This CDR3 has 14 amino acids. Germline V lookup: CDR1 LNHDA, CDR2 SQIVND (reference sequence). CDR3 sequence reads: CASSNPREAQPQHF. DNA of the CDR3: TGTGCCAGTAGTAACCCGAGGGAGGCTCAGCCCCAGCATTTT.

The gene calls are TRBV10-3 and TRBJ2-3; 7 bases map to TRBD2. The CDR3 runs to 16 residues. CDR1 is ENHRY and CDR2 is SYGVKD in the germline V gene. The V segment lost 4 bases and the J segment 5 bases; nucleotides outside the gene matches: 12. The CDR3: CAISGLWAGVGDTQYF. CDR3 sequence (DNA): TGTGCCATCAGTGGCCTCTGGGCGGGAGTCGGAGATACGCAGTATTTT.

The CDR3 loop reads CSVDGGQGANGYTF. The CDR3 nucleotides read TGCAGCGTTGACGGAGGACAGGGGGCGAATGGCTACACCTTC. V is TRBV29-1 and J is TRBJ1-2; 11 bases agree with TRBD1. The CDR3 contains 14 residues. Germline values: CDR1 SQVTM, CDR2 ANQGSEA. J lost 6 bases, V lost 3 bases, and 6 bases had no gene match.

This clonotype occurred many times. The chain joins TRBV6-5 to TRBJ2-1; TRBD1 matches 10 bases. The CDR3 is made up of 15 amino acids. From germline, CDR1 is MNHEY and CDR2 SVGAGI. The trim removed 0 bases at V and 8 bases at J, leaving 4 bases unmatched. This CDR3 is CASSYSVTGGYEQFF. DNA of the CDR3: TGTGCCAGCAGTTACTCGGTGACAGGGGGCTATGAGCAGTTCTTC.

This clonotype was picked up a small number of times. The CDR3 is CATTGGGAPLYEQYF. The CDR3 nucleotides read TGTGCCACCACCGGGGGGGGGGCCCCCCTCTACGAGCAGTACTTC. The chain couples TRBV5-4 to TRBJ2-7; 8 bases line up with TRBD2. The CDR3 consists of 15 residues. Germline V lookup: CDR1 SGHNT, CDR2 YYREEE (reference sequence). V lost 9 bases and J lost 3; bases outside the gene matches: 14.

A word on this clonotype: The CDR3 end shows no conserved phenylalanine or tryptophan, and so a read error is likely. The chain joins TRBV20-1 to TRBJ2-7, with 14 positions matching TRBD2. CDR1 and CDR2 from the germline V gene are DFQATT and SNEGSKA (reference sequence). The V segment lost 5 bases and the J segment 2 bases; nucleotides outside the gene matches: 11. This CDR3 contains 17 residues. The CDR3 region is CSALSRLAGGPAYEQYL. DNA for the CDR3: TGCAGTGCTCTATCCCGACTAGCGGGAGGGCCTGCCTACGAGCAGTACCTC.

This clonotype was picked up many times. This chain connects TRBV5-1 to TRBJ2-2; weak D call: TRBD2 (6 bases). This CDR3 contains 14 residues. The ends were cut back, 4 bases at V and 4 bases at J, with 11 bases in the middle. From germline, CDR1 is SGHRS and CDR2 YFSETQ. CDR3 sequence: CASSGGLTTGELFF. The CDR3 coding sequence is TGCGCCAGCAGCGGGGGACTGACCACCGGGGAGCTGTTTTTT.

This chain links TRBV9 with TRBJ1-2; D not certain. The germline V gene encodes CDR1 SGDLS and CDR2 YYNGEE. Trimming pared 0 bases from V and 1 base from J, leaving 4 bases between. CDR3 length: 13 amino acids. The CDR3 sequence: CASSVGGNYGYTF. The CDR3 DNA is TGTGCCAGCAGCGTAGGGGGTAACTATGGCTACACCTTC.

The V call is TRBV20-1, the J call TRBJ2-6; no clear D. The CDR3 spans 12 residues. V was clipped by 3 bases and J by 4 bases, with 4 bases between them. Germline CDR1 DFQATT, CDR2 SNEGSKA (reference sequence). CDR3 protein: CSASGGANVLTF. The DNA of the CDR3 is TGCAGTGCTAGCGGGGGGGCCAACGTCCTGACTTTC.

This clonotype was counted between two and nine times. V gene TRBV6-1 combines with J gene TRBJ1-1, with TRBD1 as a possible D gene (5 bases). The CDR3 sequence is 15 residues long. V lost 6 bases, J lost 6 bases, and 20 bases lay in between. Looked up from germline, CDR1 is MNHNS and CDR2 is SASEGT. The DNA of the CDR3 is TGTGCCAGCAGCCGGGGGTGGGCGGCTCTAGCTGAAGCTTTCTTT. It is translated as CASSRGWAALAEAFF.

A note on this clonotype: A junction end diverges from the germline sequence, so it may reflect a read error. The rearrangement joins TRBV20-1 to TRBJ2-1; TRBD1 is a possible D gene (6 bases). The CDR3 has 13 amino acids. The germline V gene has CDR1 DFQATT and CDR2 SNEGSKA (reference sequence). The CDR3 loop is CSARRTGSGEQLF. The DNA for the CDR3 is TGTAGTGCTAGACGCACAGGGTCAGGTGAGCAGCTCTTC.

In this sample, this clonotype turned up many times. V gene TRBV5-8 combines with J gene TRBJ1-2; 7 bases map to TRBD1. CDR3 length: 14 amino acids. Germline-derived CDR1 and CDR2 are SGHTS and YDEGEE. The trim removed 0 bases at V and 6 bases at J, leaving 5 bases unmatched. The DNA for the CDR3 is TGTGCCAGCAGCTTGGATAGGGGGCGAAATGGCTACACCTTC. It specifies CASSLDRGRNGYTF.

This clonotype came up many times. V is TRBV5-1 and J is TRBJ2-2; no clear D. Germline V CDR1 and CDR2: SGHRS, YFSETQ. CDR3 length equals 14 residues. V lost 0 bases, J lost 4 bases, and 7 bases lay in between. The CDR3 protein is CASSLVGRTGELFF. The CDR3 nucleotides are TGCGCCAGCAGCTTGGTGGGTCGCACCGGGGAGCTGTTTTTT.

In this sample, this clonotype turned up many times. The chain uses TRBV19 and TRBJ2-4, with TRBD2 identical over 9 bases. V trimming: 3 bases; J trimming: 4 bases; junction bases outside the gene matches: 1. Per the germline V gene, CDR1 is LNHDA and CDR2 is SQIVND (reference sequence). The CDR3 is made up of 14 amino acids. The CDR3 sequence is CASSMTSGKNIQYF. Here the CDR3 DNA reads TGTGCCAGTAGTATGACTAGCGGAAAAAACATTCAGTACTTC.

This clonotype was recorded many times. This chain connects TRBV6-2 or TRBV6-3 to TRBJ2-5; D uncertain. V was pared by 5 bases and J by 4 bases, with 5 bases between. The V gene's germline CDR1 is MNHEY and CDR2 SVGEGT. The CDR3 contains 11 residues. Here the CDR3 reads CASSKRETQYF. CDR3 DNA: TGTGCCAGCAGTAAGCGAGAGACCCAGTACTTC.

This clonotype has a count of ten or more. The chain carries TRBV10-1 and TRBJ2-7; 10 nucleotides match TRBD2. The junction had 5 bases not matched to a gene; V was cut back by 2 bases and J by 4 bases. The CDR3 is made up of 15 amino acids. Germline values: CDR1 WNHNN, CDR2 SYGVQD (reference sequence). Written as DNA, the CDR3 is TGCGCCAGCAGTGAGAAGCGGGGGGGCATATACGAGCAGTACTTC. It codes for CASSEKRGGIYEQYF.

This clonotype appeared many times. The chain has TRBV4-2 and TRBJ2-7, with 9 bases matching TRBD2. CDR3 size: 14 residues. Germline V gene data show CDR1 as LGHNA and CDR2 as YNFKEQ. V was pared by 4 bases and J by 2 bases, with 3 bases of the junction left unmatched. The DNA for the CDR3 is TGTGCCAGCAGCCTAGCGGGGGATCCCTACGAGCAGTACTTC. It specifies CASSLAGDPYEQYF.